The 21 T cell receptor beta chains in this list originate from one sample, sequenced in a study of CD8 T cells in Susac syndrome. The RNA, 0.5 to 1 ug, was put through reverse transcription using random hexamers. TCRdb reanalysed the immunoSEQ multiplex PCR reads using MiXCR and keeps one entry per CDR3 protein. The sample carries 200,000 to 300,000 distinct CDR3 sequences, 90% to 97% recorded once. The specimen sequenced was CD4+ T cells from PBMCs. These receptor sequences come from a human donor with Susac syndrome.

The CDR3 spells CATSDYGGYGYTF. In nucleotides, the CDR3 is TGTGCCACCAGTGATTACGGGGGCTATGGCTACACCTTC. The gene calls are TRBV24-1 and TRBJ1-2; tentatively, D is TRBD1 (5 bases). Germline lookup yields CDR1 KGHDR and CDR2 SFDVKD. The CDR3 runs 13 residues. V was pared by 2 bases and J by 4 bases, with 7 bases between.

J is TRBJ2-1 and V is TRBV14; 8 bases align to TRBD2. The CDR3 contains 16 residues. The V gene end was trimmed by 0 bases and the J gene end by 6 bases; junction bases not matched to a gene: 7. The germline V gene has CDR1 SGHDN and CDR2 FVKESK. CDR3 amino acids: CASSQDSSGRFNEQFF. The CDR3 DNA is TGTGCCAGCAGCCAAGACTCTAGCGGGCGGTTCAATGAGCAGTTCTTC.

The rearrangement joins TRBV9 to TRBJ2-3; 12 nucleotides agree with TRBD1. The CDR3 loop spans 17 amino acids. J lost 0 bases, V lost 7 bases, and 9 bases had no gene match. Germline CDR1 reads SGDLS; CDR2 reads YYNGEE. For the CDR3, the DNA is TGTGCCAGCGCTCTAGGGGACAGGGGGCAAAGCACAGATACGCAGTATTTT. Translating it yields CASALGDRGQSTDTQYF.

The chain recombines TRBV20-1 with TRBJ2-7; 7 bases match TRBD2. Germline V lookup: CDR1 DFQATT, CDR2 SNEGSKA (reference sequence). The CDR3 extends over 13 amino acids. V lost 6 bases and J lost 0; bases outside the gene matches: 5. The CDR3 loop is CSARGRGSYEQYF. The CDR3 nucleotides are TGCAGTGCCCGGGGGAGGGGCTCCTACGAGCAGTACTTC.

This sequence joins TRBV18 and TRBJ1-2; D unresolved. The germline CDR1 and CDR2 sequences are KGHSH and LQKENI. The CDR3 extends over 11 amino acids. Trimming pared 6 bases from V and 5 bases from J, leaving 7 bases between. The CDR3, as DNA: TGTGCCAGCTCTCCTGATTATGGCTACACCTTC. Amino acids: CASSPDYGYTF.

The V gene is TRBV20-1, the J gene TRBJ1-2; tentative D call: TRBD1 (5 bases). Trimming cost V 7 bases and J 4 bases, with 22 bases left between them. Germline V gene sequence: CDR1 DFQATT, CDR2 SNEGSKA (reference sequence). This CDR3 contains 15 residues. The CDR3 nucleotides are TGCAGTGGAGAACGGGCAGGGAATTTGGTCTATGGCTACACCTTC. It is translated as CSGERAGNLVYGYTF.

The chain combines TRBV12-5 with TRBJ2-5, with D hard to call. Germline values: CDR1 LGHNT, CDR2 FRNRAP. Trimming pared 1 base from V and 0 bases from J, leaving 0 bases between. This CDR3 is built from 12 residues. The DNA of the CDR3 is TGTGCTAGTGGTTTGGACCAAGAGACCCAGTACTTC. Translation gives CASGLDQETQYF.

This sequence joins TRBV29-1 and TRBJ1-1; no definite D call. Germline V gene data show CDR1 as SQVTM and CDR2 as ANQGSEA. With 7 bases removed from V and 3 bases from J, the gap between germline ends came to 21 bases. The length of the CDR3 is 15 residues. The CDR3 loop is CSGGYSTQMDTEAFF. CDR3 in DNA: TGCAGCGGGGGTTATTCGACCCAGATGGACACTGAAGCTTTCTTT.

The chain employs TRBV12-3 or TRBV12-4 and TRBJ2-6; perhaps D is TRBD1 or TRBD2 (5 bases each). There are 20 residues in the CDR3. Deletions cut 3 bases from V and 4 bases from J, with 25 bases between. CDR3 loop: CASSFRFLGDRTPGANVLTF. In DNA, the CDR3 is TGTGCCAGCAGTTTCCGTTTTCTTGGGGACCGTACCCCCGGGGCCAACGTCCTGACTTTC.

The rearrangement joins TRBV20-1 to TRBJ1-2; possibly TRBD1 for D (6 bases). From germline, CDR1 is DFQATT and CDR2 SNEGSKA (reference sequence). The length of the CDR3 is 17 residues. V was shortened by 1 base and J by 0 bases, with 18 bases between the two germline ends. The CDR3 spells CSARGSQGLGANYGYTF. The CDR3 DNA reads TGCAGTGCTAGAGGTTCTCAGGGGTTGGGGGCTAACTATGGCTACACCTTC.

The CDR3 coding sequence is TGTGCCTGGCTCAGGCTTTCCGGGACTAGCGGCTACTCCTACAATGAGCAGTTCTTC. It encodes CAWLRLSGTSGYSYNEQFF. The rearrangement joins TRBV30 to TRBJ2-1; 11 bases match TRBD2. V dropped 5 bases and J dropped 0; count of bases not matched to a gene: 15. Per the germline V gene, CDR1 is GTSNPN and CDR2 is SVGIG (reference sequence). The CDR3 is 19 amino acids. Full variable domain (outside the CDR3, taken from reference TRBV30 and TRBJ2-1): SQTIHQWPATLVQPVGSPLSLECTVEGTSNPNLYWYRQAAGRGLQLLFYSVGIGQISSEVPQNLSASRPQDRQFILSSKKLLLSDSGFYLCAWLRLSGTSGYSYNEQFFGPGTRLTVL.

The chain links TRBV20-1 to TRBJ1-1, with D perhaps matching TRBD1 (6 bases). The CDR3 spans 15 residues. Trimming cost V 2 bases and J 3 bases, with 16 bases left between them. The germline gives CDR1 DFQATT, CDR2 SNEGSKA (reference sequence). The CDR3 loop is CSARPTGYRDTEAFF. The CDR3 nucleotides are TGCAGTGCTAGACCCACAGGGTATCGAGACACTGAAGCTTTCTTT.

The V gene is TRBV20-1, the J gene TRBJ1-5; 7 bases match TRBD1. CDR1 DFQATT and CDR2 SNEGSKA come from the germline V gene (reference sequence). This CDR3 spans 14 amino acids. J was trimmed by 5 bases and V by 7 bases; bases with no gene match: 11. The CDR3 DNA sequence: TGCAGTGTACAACGGGGCAGGGGGGATCAGCCCCAGCATTTT. Amino acid sequence: CSVQRGRGDQPQHF.

As for this clonotype: A read error may account for a junction end that differs from germline. The rearrangement links TRBV20-1 to TRBJ2-4; the D is unclear. The CDR3 loop spans 11 amino acids. Germline V gives CDR1 DFQATT, CDR2 SNEGSKA (reference sequence). CDR3 nucleotides: TGCAGTGCCAGAGAGTGGGACATTCAGTACTTC. It encodes CSAREWDIQYF.

The chain recombines TRBV20-1 with TRBJ2-1; 8 positions match TRBD2. Germline CDR1 and CDR2: DFQATT and SNEGSKA (reference sequence). The trim removed 5 bases at V and 7 bases at J, leaving 10 bases unmatched. CDR3 length: 14 residues. The CDR3: CSAPLTGGVNEQFF. The CDR3 DNA reads as TGCAGTGCTCCCTTGACGGGAGGGGTAAATGAGCAGTTCTTC.

This clonotype has a single count. This chain links TRBV7-9 with TRBJ2-1; D not certain. The germline CDR1 and CDR2 sequences are SEHNR and FQNEAQ (reference sequence). The CDR3 runs to 11 residues. Between the trimmed V and J ends, which lost 5 bases and 5 bases, there was a span of 4 bases. In DNA form, the CDR3 reads TGTGCCAGCAGCATTAACAATGAGCAGTTCTTC. It codes for CASSINNEQFF.

The chain couples TRBV18 to TRBJ2-3; D may be TRBD1 or TRBD2 (5 bases each). There are 15 residues in the CDR3. Trimming left V 2 bases short and J 2 bases short, with 11 bases between. Per germline, CDR1 KGHSH and CDR2 LQKENI. The chain's CDR3 is CASSPLRGDTDTQYF. DNA for the CDR3: TGTGCCAGCTCACCATTGAGGGGAGACACAGATACGCAGTATTTT. The full variable domain, its missing parts supplied by reference TRBV18 and TRBJ2-3, is NAGVMQNPRHLVRRRGQEARLRCSPMKGHSHVYWYRQLPEEGLKFMVYLQKENIIDESGMPKERFSAEFPKEGPSILRIQQVVRGDSAAYFCASSPLRGDTDTQYFGPGTRLTVL.

The CDR3 protein is CASSLDRSAGYNEQFF. DNA of the CDR3: TGCGCCAGCAGCTTGGATCGGTCGGCAGGATACAATGAGCAGTTCTTC. The rearrangement uses TRBV5-1 and TRBJ2-1; D gene unclear. Germline V gene data show CDR1 as SGHRS and CDR2 as YFSETQ. The CDR3 has 16 amino acids. Trimming shortened V by 0 bases and J by 4 bases, and 14 bases separated the two germline ends.

The chain carries TRBV4-1 and TRBJ2-1; D is unclear. Germline V gene data show CDR1 as MGHRA and CDR2 as YSYEKL. The ends were cut back, 8 bases at V and 1 base at J, with 15 bases in the middle. This CDR3 contains 15 residues. CDR3 in amino acids: CASSQQQRSYNEQFF. As DNA, the CDR3 is TGCGCCAGCTCCCAACAACAAAGGTCCTACAATGAGCAGTTCTTC.

The chain links TRBV20-1 to TRBJ2-3; D gene uncertain. This CDR3 comprises 12 residues. The V and J ends lost 6 bases and 6 bases respectively, with 13 bases between them. Per the germline V gene, CDR1 is DFQATT and CDR2 is SNEGSKA (reference sequence). CDR3 coding DNA: TGCAGTGCGCTGAACGACCCGGATACGCAGTATTTT. Its protein is CSALNDPDTQYF.

The chain links TRBV19 to TRBJ1-5; TRBD1 agrees at 7 bases. Germline V gene sequence: CDR1 LNHDA, CDR2 SQIVND (reference sequence). CDR3 length: 13 residues. V trimming: 9 bases; J trimming: 10 bases; junction bases outside the gene matches: 12. The CDR3 loop is CASDSTGRDPQHF. The CDR3 DNA is TGTGCCAGCGATTCGACAGGGAGGGACCCCCAGCATTTT. The whole variable domain, remainder taken from reference TRBV19 and TRBJ1-5, is DGGITQSPKYLFRKEGQNVTLSCEQNLNHDAMYWYRQDPGQGLRLIYYSQIVNDFQKGDIAEGYSVSREKKESFPLTVTSAQKNPTAFYLCASDSTGRDPQHFGDGTRLSIL.